This is a list of T cell receptor beta chains from one sample in a study of OX40 agonist ivuxolimab in advanced cancers. The method was immunoSEQ multiplex PCR; TCRdb's version includes in-frame clones alone and lacks a portion of them. The sample comprises 55,000 to 95,000 clones, approximately 86% of which are singletons, and around 2.8% rests with the top ten. The specimen was CD4+ or CD8+ T cells sorted from blood, collected in a trial of the OX40 agonist ivuxolimab. These receptors originate from an adult with an advanced solid tumor such as melanoma, head and neck, liver or kidney cancer. The CDR3 runs from the conserved cysteine through the conserved F or W. The order of the fields is V gene, D gene, clone size, J gene, CDR3 protein, CDR3 DNA. The D gene is left open where the match is weak. Size is omitted from some rows. Given values are once, few, many or a class for expanded clones.

V: TRBV4-1
D: TRBD1
size: -
J: TRBJ1-4
CDR3: CASSLGQGGHEKLFF
DNA: TGCGCCAGCAGCCTGGGACAGGGAGGACATGAAAAACTGTTTTTT

V: TRBV30
D: -
size: once
J: TRBJ2-5
CDR3: CAWSRETQYF
DNA: TGTGCCTGGAGTAGGGAGACCCAGTACTTC

V: TRBV30
D: -
size: -
J: TRBJ2-3
CDR3: CAWSEGDTDTQYF
DNA: TGTGCCTGGAGTGAGGGGGACACAGATACGCAGTATTTT

V: TRBV27
D: -
size: -
J: TRBJ1-2
CDR3: CASSFGANYGYTF
DNA: TGTGCCAGCAGTTTTGGAGCTAACTATGGCTACACCTTC

V: TRBV19
D: TRBD2
size: -
J: TRBJ2-7
CDR3: CASSPPPLAGGRYEQYF
DNA: TGTGCCAGTAGTCCCCCCCCACTAGCGGGAGGGCGGTACGAGCAGTACTTC

V: TRBV6-6
D: TRBD1
size: -
J: TRBJ1-1
CDR3: CASRGQGDTEAFF
DNA: TGTGCCAGCAGGGGACAGGGGGACACTGAAGCTTTCTTT

V: TRBV7-2
D: -
size: -
J: TRBJ2-7
CDR3: CASSRPGAHEQYF
DNA: TGTGCCAGCAGCCGGCCCGGGGCCCACGAGCAGTACTTC

V: TRBV5-1
D: -
size: -
J: TRBJ2-1
CDR3: CASSLGGVLTGNEQFF
DNA: TGCGCCAGCAGCTTGGGTGGCGTCCTGACCGGGAATGAGCAGTTCTTC

V: TRBV5-1
D: TRBD2
size: -
J: TRBJ2-5
CDR3: CASSLWYSVAGVSPETQYF
DNA: TGCGCCAGCAGCTTGTGGTATTCGGTAGCGGGGGTCTCCCCAGAGACCCAGTACTTC

V: TRBV5-5
D: TRBD2
size: -
J: TRBJ2-5
CDR3: CASSLALLAAQETQYF
DNA: TGTGCCAGCAGCTTGGCGTTACTAGCGGCGCAAGAGACCCAGTACTTC

V: TRBV5-4
D: TRBD1
size: -
J: TRBJ1-2
CDR3: CASSLRQGAGGYTF
DNA: TGTGCCAGCAGCTTGCGACAGGGGGCCGGCGGCTACACCTTC

V: TRBV29-1
D: -
size: -
J: TRBJ2-7
CDR3: CSVDGQGREQYF
DNA: TGCAGCGTTGATGGTCAGGGACGGGAGCAGTACTTC

V: TRBV19
D: -
size: -
J: TRBJ2-3
CDR3: CASSIYRGSTDTQYF
DNA: TGTGCCAGTAGTATATATCGGGGAAGCACAGATACGCAGTATTTT

V: TRBV30
D: TRBD1
size: once
J: TRBJ1-5
CDR3: CAWSRQGLEPQHF
DNA: TGTGCCTGGAGTAGACAGGGGTTAGAGCCCCAGCATTTT

V: TRBV5-6
D: TRBD1
size: once
J: TRBJ2-7
CDR3: CASSAPGQGYEQYF
DNA: TGTGCCAGCAGCGCACCGGGACAGGGCTACGAGCAGTACTTC

V: TRBV7-6
D: TRBD1
size: -
J: TRBJ2-5
CDR3: CASSLLLGQQEETQYF
DNA: TGTGCCAGCAGCCTCCTATTGGGACAGCAAGAGGAGACCCAGTACTTC

V: TRBV13
D: -
size: -
J: TRBJ2-7
CDR3: CASLPGGAAHSYEQYF
DNA: TGTGCCAGTCTTCCCGGTGGGGCAGCCCACTCCTACGAGCAGTACTTC

V: TRBV6-1
D: -
size: -
J: TRBJ1-2
CDR3: CASSEGTAKGYTF
DNA: TGTGCCAGCAGTGAAGGGACGGCTAAGGGCTACACCTTC

V: TRBV5-5
D: TRBD2
size: -
J: TRBJ2-3
CDR3: CASSRTSGSSDTQYF
DNA: TGTGCCAGCAGCCGGACTAGCGGGAGTTCAGATACGCAGTATTTT

V: TRBV30
D: -
size: -
J: TRBJ1-2
CDR3: CASTTGYGYTF
DNA: TGTGCCTCGACTACAGGATATGGCTACACCTTC

V: TRBV5-4
D: TRBD1
size: -
J: TRBJ1-1
CDR3: CASSTRTGGRDTEAFF
DNA: TGTGCCAGCAGCACACGGACAGGGGGGAGGGACACTGAAGCTTTCTTT